Below, 25 T cell receptor beta chains from the same sample are listed, as sequenced in a study of T cells after yellow fever vaccination. TCRdb redid the calling of the 5' RACE reads with MiXCR, one entry per CDR3 protein. The sample consists of 150,000 or so distinct CDR3 sequences, 9.3% of them appearing once. The sample was CD8+ T cells sorted from PBMCs, taken 45 days after the yellow fever booster vaccination. The receptors derive from a man between 18 and 35 years old who received the YFV17D yellow fever vaccine.

The rearrangement joins TRBV4-1 to TRBJ2-5, with a weak D call TRBD2 (5 bases). V lost 0 bases, J lost 2 bases, and 10 bases lay in between. The CDR3 runs to 15 residues. Germline values: CDR1 MGHRA, CDR2 YSYEKL. The CDR3: CASSQDLAGQETQYF. In DNA form, the CDR3 reads TGCGCCAGCAGCCAAGATTTGGCGGGTCAAGAGACCCAGTACTTC.

This clonotype was observed a few times. The chain couples TRBV4-1 to TRBJ2-2, with D perhaps TRBD1 (5 bases). Trimming took 3 bases from V and 3 from J, leaving 11 bases between them. This CDR3 has 15 amino acids. Germline CDR1 MGHRA, CDR2 YSYEKL. CDR3 nucleotides: TGCGCCAGCAGCCAGACGGACACCTACACCGGGGAGCTGTTTTTT. It translates to CASSQTDTYTGELFF.

This clonotype was seen a handful of times. The chain combines TRBV7-3 with TRBJ2-1, with D unresolved. The CDR3 is 14 amino acids. Germline CDR1 and CDR2: SGHTA and FQGTGA. V dropped 4 bases and J dropped 9 bases, with 16 bases sitting between them. The CDR3 DNA reads TGTGCCAGCAGCTCCCTCACCGAGGAAGGTGAGCAGTTCTTC. Its protein is CASSSLTEEGEQFF.

The chain is built from TRBV4-3 and TRBJ2-1; no clear D gene. The CDR3 is 18 residues long. Germline CDR1 LGHNA, CDR2 YSLEER. The V gene lost 0 bases and the J gene lost 0 bases, with 15 bases spanning the gap. CDR3: CASSQELGRPRSYNEQFF. CDR3 DNA sequence: TGCGCCAGCAGCCAAGAACTCGGCCGGCCCCGCTCCTACAATGAGCAGTTCTTC.

The table lists this clonotype with a few counts. The chain couples TRBV6-5 to TRBJ2-5; 8 bases map to TRBD2. The J segment lost 4 bases and the V segment lost 5 bases, leaving 3 bases of the junction unmatched. The CDR3 is made up of 13 amino acids. CDR1 and CDR2 from the germline V gene are MNHEY and SVGAGI. The CDR3 coding sequence is TGTGCCAGCAGTGACCGGGGGGGAGAGACCCAGTACTTC. Translated, it gives CASSDRGGETQYF.

The chain combines TRBV6-4 with TRBJ2-2; maybe TRBD2 (5 bases). CDR3 size: 13 residues. The V end lost 4 bases, the J end lost 3 bases, and 6 bases lay between the germline ends. In germline, CDR1 is MRHNA, CDR2 SNTAGT. The CDR3 region has the DNA TGTGCCAGCAGTGGGGGAGACACCGGGGAGCTGTTTTTT. Protein: CASSGGDTGELFF.

This clonotype was recorded many times. The chain is built from TRBV4-3 and TRBJ2-1; D gene unclear. Looked up from germline, CDR1 is LGHNA and CDR2 is YSLEER. V lost 1 base and J 4 bases, leaving 14 bases between the germline ends. The CDR3 is 16 residues long. CDR3 sequence reads: CASSQGTTQAYNEQFF. CDR3 nucleotide sequence: TGCGCCAGCAGCCAAGGTACGACCCAGGCGTACAATGAGCAGTTCTTC.

The chain uses TRBV21-1 and TRBJ1-6; TRBD1 is taken as the D call from the table, unchecked against the DNA. TRBV21-1 is given as a pseudogene. CDR3 length: 14 residues. Here the CDR3 reads CASSKGGDWSPLHF. CDR3 bases: TGTGCCAGCAGCAAAGGGGGGGATTGGTCACCCCTCCACTTT.

The CDR3 DNA sequence: TGCGCCAGCAGCTGGGGATTGGCTACAGATACGCAGTATTTT. It translates to CASSWGLATDTQYF. The rearrangement uses TRBV5-1 and TRBJ2-3, with D uncertain. The V and J ends lost 3 bases and 3 bases respectively, with 11 bases between them. The V gene's germline CDR1 is SGHRS and CDR2 YFSETQ. The CDR3 has 14 amino acids.

This chain joins TRBV4-1 and TRBJ2-4, with 8 bases fitting TRBD1. V gave up 2 bases and J gave up 8 bases; unmatched junction bases: 5. In germline, CDR1 is MGHRA, CDR2 YSYEKL. There are 14 residues in the CDR3. The CDR3 loop reads CASSQLQGVDIQYF. CDR3 DNA sequence: TGCGCCAGCAGCCAACTACAGGGGGTGGACATTCAGTACTTC.

The rearrangement joins TRBV7-2 to TRBJ2-5; 8 bases are a match to TRBD1. Losses at the gene ends were 5 bases for V and 4 bases for J; bases not matched to a gene: 6. The CDR3 contains 14 residues. Germline lookup yields CDR1 SGHTA and CDR2 FQGNSA. The CDR3 spells CASSQTGTGETQYF. The CDR3 DNA sequence: TGTGCCAGCAGCCAAACCGGGACAGGAGAGACCCAGTACTTC.

This clonotype was recorded at least ten times. The chain employs TRBV10-3 and TRBJ2-7, with 10 bases lining up with TRBD1. Trimming removed 10 bases from V and 0 bases from J; junction bases left unmatched: 12. Germline CDR1 and CDR2: ENHRY and SYGVKD. CDR3 length: 16 amino acids. The CDR3 reads CATRQGANPSSYEQYV. The CDR3 DNA reads as TGTGCCACAAGACAGGGGGCAAACCCCAGCTCCTACGAGCAGTACGTC.

This clonotype was picked up a small number of times. Written as DNA, the CDR3 is TGTGCCAGTAGTATAGTTCCGGAAGAGACCCAGTACTTC. Protein sequence: CASSIVPEETQYF. The chain couples TRBV19 to TRBJ2-5; D call uncertain. The V end lost 1 base, the J end lost 3 bases, and 6 bases lay between the germline ends. The CDR3 has 13 residues. Germline loops: CDR1 LNHDA, CDR2 SQIVND (reference sequence). The complete variable domain, with remaining parts taken from reference TRBV19 and TRBJ2-5, reads DGGITQSPKYLFRKEGQNVTLSCEQNLNHDAMYWYRQDPGQGLRLIYYSQIVNDFQKGDIAEGYSVSREKKESFPLTVTSAQKNPTAFYLCASSIVPEETQYFGPGTRLLVL.

The chain employs TRBV30 and TRBJ2-1; 8 nucleotides align to TRBD2. The CDR3 is 14 amino acids. Trimming at V came to 1 base and at J to 7 bases, leaving 6 bases not matched to a gene. Per the germline V gene, CDR1 is GTSNPN and CDR2 is SVGIG (reference sequence). CDR3 region: CAWSAQRGQNEQFF. The CDR3, as DNA: TGTGCCTGGAGTGCTCAGCGGGGGCAAAATGAGCAGTTCTTC.

This clonotype was detected a few times. The chain has TRBV7-9 and TRBJ1-5; TRBD1 is a possible D gene (6 bases). Germline V gene data show CDR1 as SEHNR and CDR2 as FQNEAQ (reference sequence). The ends were cut back, 8 bases at V and 2 bases at J, with 7 bases in the middle. The CDR3 is made up of 12 amino acids. CDR3 sequence reads: CASRQGNQPQHF. The CDR3 DNA reads as TGTGCCAGCCGACAGGGCAATCAGCCCCAGCATTTT.

The genes are TRBV3-1 and TRBJ2-1, with 7 bases aligning to TRBD2. V dropped 0 bases and J dropped 4; count of bases not matched to a gene: 6. The CDR3 has 16 residues. In germline, CDR1 is LGHDT, CDR2 YNNKEL (reference sequence). The DNA of the CDR3 is TGTGCCAGCAGCCAAGAGTCCAGCGGGGTGTACAATGAGCAGTTCTTC. Protein product: CASSQESSGVYNEQFF.

This clonotype was observed a handful of times. CDR3: CASSSTGLNTEAFF. For the CDR3, the DNA is TGTGCCAGCAGTTCGACAGGTCTGAACACTGAAGCTTTCTTT. The rearrangement links TRBV6-2 or TRBV6-3 to TRBJ1-1; perhaps TRBD1 as D (6 bases). Between the trimmed V and J ends, which lost 4 bases and 0 bases, there was a span of 9 bases. The CDR3 has 14 residues. Germline V gene data show CDR1 as MNHEY and CDR2 as SVGEGT.

This chain joins TRBV11-2 and TRBJ2-5; possibly TRBD1 for D (7 bases). This CDR3 has 15 residues. The V end was cut by 5 bases, the J end by 2 bases, with 15 bases between. The V gene's germline CDR1 is SGHAT and CDR2 FQNNGV. The CDR3 DNA sequence: TGTGCCAGCAGCACGGGGGACAGAGAACAAGAGACCCAGTACTTC. It yields the protein CASSTGDREQETQYF.

A few counts support this clonotype. The chain recombines TRBV19 with TRBJ1-5; D unclear. With 5 bases removed from V and 5 bases from J, the gap between germline ends came to 13 bases. Germline-derived CDR1 and CDR2 are LNHDA and SQIVND (reference sequence). The CDR3 is 14 residues long. The CDR3, as DNA: TGTGCCAGTAGTTTTTCACGGATTGATCAGCCCCAGCATTTT. It encodes CASSFSRIDQPQHF.

The table lists this clonotype with many counts. This rearrangement joins TRBV15 to TRBJ1-1; D is undetermined. Trimming took off 0 bases at V and 1 base at J, with 6 bases between the two ends. This CDR3 has 14 residues. The V gene's germline CDR1 is LNHNV and CDR2 YYDKDF (reference sequence). The CDR3 DNA reads TGTGCCACCAGCAGAGAGGAAGGGAACACTGAAGCTTTCTTT. It codes for CATSREEGNTEAFF.

The rearrangement links TRBV7-2 to TRBJ1-6; D may be TRBD1 (5 bases). The CDR3 is 16 residues long. V was cut by 1 base and J by 6 bases, with 13 bases left in between. Germline V gene lookup returns CDR1 SGHTA and CDR2 FQGNSA. CDR3 residues: CASSLGWGGVNSPLHF. The CDR3 bases are TGTGCCAGCAGCTTAGGGTGGGGAGGGGTTAATTCACCCCTCCACTTT.

This clonotype was recorded a few times. This chain uses TRBV15 with TRBJ1-3, with 7 bases aligning to TRBD1. V lost 4 bases and J lost 0; bases outside the gene matches: 6. Looked up from germline, CDR1 is LNHNV and CDR2 is YYDKDF (reference sequence). The CDR3 covers 16 residues. This CDR3 is CATSTGTGASGNTIYF. The DNA for the CDR3 is TGTGCCACCAGCACCGGTACAGGGGCCTCTGGAAACACCATATATTTT.

There are a few counts of this clonotype. The chain recombines TRBV6-2 or TRBV6-3 with TRBJ2-5; TRBD2 is a possible D gene (6 bases). Trimming removed 2 bases from V and 4 bases from J, with 11 bases in between. Germline V gives CDR1 MNHEY, CDR2 SVGEGT. CDR3 length: 14 residues. The CDR3 loop reads CASSYGDWRETQYF. CDR3 sequence (DNA): TGTGCCAGCAGTTACGGGGACTGGAGAGAGACCCAGTACTTC.

The V gene is TRBV7-4, the J gene TRBJ2-7; 8 nucleotides match TRBD2. Trimming took 3 bases from V and 2 from J; bases not matched to a gene: 6. Germline V CDR1 and CDR2: SGHVT, SQSDAQ. The CDR3 sequence is 15 residues long. The CDR3 reads CASSFLSGETYEQYF. In nucleotides, the CDR3 is TGTGCCAGCAGCTTTCTTAGCGGGGAGACCTACGAGCAGTACTTC.

This clonotype occurred a few times. The chain has TRBV7-9 and TRBJ1-1; D ambiguous. The CDR3 length is 13 residues. The V gene lost 0 bases and the J gene lost 6 bases, with 8 bases spanning the gap. Per the germline V gene, CDR1 is SEHNR and CDR2 is FQNEAQ (reference sequence). The CDR3 region has the DNA TGTGCCAGCAGCTTAGCGTACTACGCTGAAGCTTTCTTT. Amino acids: CASSLAYYAEAFF.